One T cell receptor (beta chain) is described in this entry. Its matching antigen is unknown. A read error may produce the germline difference seen at one junction end. As an off-target read in a library built for alpha chains, this beta chain has a frequency of little significance. This entry comes from a study of spatial heterogeneity in lung cancer. For the study at large: A total of roughly 72 untreated early-stage non-small cell lung cancer patients served as donors. Findings of the study overall: The appearance of ubiquitous expanded tumor TCRs in blood was greater at resection than follow-up.

In the library, each TCR cDNA molecule bore its own unique molecular identifier. TCRdb recomputed calls from the 5' RACE reads with MiXCR, one row per CDR3 protein. There are over 600 distinct CDR3 sequences in the sample; about three fifths occur only once, and roughly 23% lies in the top ten. Germline lookup yields CDR1 LGHNA and CDR2 YNFKEQ. The CDR3 spans 17 residues. Specified time point: blood at routine non-recurrence follow-up after resection. Whole RNA from tumor, nontumor lung or frozen PBMC was sequenced unsorted. Source: PBMCs, taken at follow-up. The V and J genes are TRBV4-2 and TRBJ2-5; D perhaps matches TRBD1 (6 bases). The TCR sequence derives from a female donor with early-stage non-small cell lung cancer. The CDR3 DNA sequence: TGTGTCAGCAGCCAAGCCTCCTACGGGACATCACAAGAGACCCAGTACTTC. Translation: CVSSQASYGTSQETQYF.